The 25 T cell receptor beta chains presented below share a single source sample, sequenced in a study of cytomegalovirus exposure and HLA in healthy donors. With 60 Vbeta and 13 Jbeta primers, the PCR was carried out. This table comes from immunoSEQ multiplex PCR, and its TCRdb copy is limited to in-frame clones, with some not included. The table records roughly 73,000 clones, 65% to 80% of them present only once. Sequenced input: PBMCs. All receptors derive from a man between 65 and 85 years old in good health and CMV-seronegative.

The chain links TRBV7-9 to TRBJ2-7; 12 bases match TRBD1. The CDR3 contains 15 residues. V dropped 5 bases and J dropped 6; count of bases not matched to a gene: 8. Germline loops: CDR1 SEHNR, CDR2 FQNEAQ (reference sequence). DNA for the CDR3: TGTGCCAGCAGCGATCCGGGACAGGGGGCGCTCGAGCAGTACTTC. Protein sequence: CASSDPGQGALEQYF.

The chain is built from TRBV4-3 and TRBJ2-1; D may be TRBD2 (7 bases). Germline values: CDR1 LGHNA, CDR2 YSLEER. The V gene lost 0 bases and the J gene lost 3 bases, with 15 bases spanning the gap. This CDR3 has 17 amino acids. The CDR3 here is CASSQEWNGGHYNEQFF. The DNA of the CDR3 is TGCGCCAGCAGCCAAGAGTGGAACGGGGGGCACTACAATGAGCAGTTCTTC.

The table lists this clone with a few counts. J is TRBJ1-4 and V is TRBV5-1; 7 bases align to TRBD1. CDR1 is SGHRS, CDR2 YFSETQ, per germline. The trim removed 4 bases at V and 5 bases at J, leaving 5 bases unmatched. This CDR3 comprises 14 residues. Here the CDR3 reads CASSRDSLNEKLFF. DNA of the CDR3: TGCGCCAGCAGCCGGGACAGCCTGAATGAAAAACTGTTTTTT.

This chain connects TRBV30 to TRBJ1-2, with D perhaps matching TRBD1 (6 bases). Trimming left V 3 bases short and J 5 bases short, with 19 bases between. The germline V gene has CDR1 GTSNPN and CDR2 SVGIG (reference sequence). There are 15 residues in the CDR3. CDR3 loop: CAWSGVRGPRYGYTF. In DNA, the CDR3 is TGTGCCTGGAGCGGTGTGCGGGGGCCTAGGTATGGCTACACCTTC.

The chain couples TRBV5-1 to TRBJ2-1, with 9 positions matching TRBD2. The length of the CDR3 is 15 residues. Germline CDR1 SGHRS, CDR2 YFSETQ. The V segment lost 2 bases and the J segment 1 base; nucleotides outside the gene matches: 1. The CDR3 spells CASSFSGRSYNEQFF. CDR3 nucleotides: TGCGCCAGCAGCTTTAGCGGGAGATCCTACAATGAGCAGTTCTTC.

This clone was detected only once. The CDR3 DNA is TGTGCCAGCACGCGACTTGGGAGGGGACGTGGCTACACCTTC. Amino acids: CASTRLGRGRGYTF. The chain is built from TRBV6-1 and TRBJ1-2; perhaps TRBD1 as D (5 bases). Trimming cost V 7 bases and J 7 bases, with 19 bases left between them. Germline V CDR1 and CDR2: MNHNS, SASEGT. The CDR3 is 14 amino acids.

V is TRBV20-1 and J is TRBJ2-1; D may be TRBD2 (6 bases). The germline V and J ends were trimmed by 6 bases and 10 bases, with 13 bases remaining between them. This CDR3 region has 11 residues. Germline lookup yields CDR1 DFQATT and CDR2 SNEGSKA (reference sequence). This CDR3 is CSATRLEEQFF. The CDR3, as DNA: TGCAGTGCCACCCGACTAGAGGAGCAGTTCTTC.

J is TRBJ1-2 and V is TRBV6-5; 8 positions match TRBD1. The length of the CDR3 is 14 residues. In germline, CDR1 is MNHEY, CDR2 SVGAGI. The J segment lost 2 bases and the V segment lost 7 bases, leaving 6 bases of the junction unmatched. CDR3 loop: CASTRQGRNYGYTF. CDR3 nucleotides: TGTGCCAGCACCCGACAGGGGAGGAACTATGGCTACACCTTC.

The V gene is TRBV5-1, the J gene TRBJ1-2; TRBD1 agrees at 7 bases. Germline V gives CDR1 SGHRS, CDR2 YFSETQ. This CDR3 region has 17 residues. The V segment lost 3 bases and the J segment 4 bases; nucleotides outside the gene matches: 15. The CDR3 loop reads CASSSGTDYPAAYGYTF. The CDR3 DNA sequence: TGCGCCAGCAGCTCCGGGACAGATTATCCTGCCGCCTATGGCTACACCTTC.

The rearrangement links TRBV7-2 to TRBJ2-1, with 7 positions matching TRBD1. CDR1 SGHTA and CDR2 FQGNSA come from the germline V gene. The CDR3 has 13 amino acids. Trimming at V came to 3 bases and at J to 5 bases, leaving 1 base not matched to a gene. DNA for the CDR3: TGTGCCAGCAGCTTTAGGGGGCACAATGAGCAGTTCTTC. This gives the protein CASSFRGHNEQFF.

The rearrangement links TRBV5-1 to TRBJ2-3; possibly TRBD2 for D (5 bases). The CDR3 spans 14 residues. CDR1 and CDR2 from the germline V gene are SGHRS and YFSETQ. The V and J ends lost 2 bases and 2 bases respectively, with 9 bases between them. DNA of the CDR3: TGCGCCAGCAGCTTACTAGGGTACACAGATACGCAGTATTTT. Its protein product is CASSLLGYTDTQYF.

The rearrangement joins TRBV6-5 to TRBJ1-1; the D is unclear. The ends were cut back, 4 bases at V and 10 bases at J, with 19 bases in the middle. The germline V gene encodes CDR1 MNHEY and CDR2 SVGAGI. This CDR3 contains 14 residues. The CDR3 loop is CASSFSDRVTRAFF. The CDR3 DNA reads as TGTGCCAGCAGTTTTTCCGACCGAGTCACTAGAGCTTTCTTT.

V usage is TRBV29-1 and J usage is TRBJ2-7; the D gene is possibly TRBD2 (6 bases). Looked up from germline, CDR1 is SQVTM and CDR2 is ANQGSEA. V was clipped by 6 bases and J by 0 bases, with 15 bases between them. The CDR3 totals 14 residues. The CDR3 DNA is TGCAGCGTCTCCGTCGGGGGTGGCTCCTACGAGCAGTACTTC. Residues: CSVSVGGGSYEQYF.

This clone was observed a single time. This chain uses TRBV5-1 with TRBJ2-2, with 7 bases that match TRBD1. CDR3 size: 14 residues. V shed 4 bases, J shed 2 bases, and the junction held 2 bases outside the gene matches. Looked up from germline, CDR1 is SGHRS and CDR2 is YFSETQ. CDR3 nucleotide sequence: TGCGCCAGCAGCACAGGGGAAAACACCGGGGAGCTGTTTTTT. Its translation: CASSTGENTGELFF.

The CDR3 spells CASTLGGSANEKLFF. The CDR3 coding sequence is TGCGCCAGCACCCTAGGGGGTTCGGCTAATGAAAAACTGTTTTTT. The chain joins TRBV5-1 to TRBJ1-4; tentative D call: TRBD1 (6 bases). Germline V lookup: CDR1 SGHRS, CDR2 YFSETQ. V was pared by 6 bases and J by 3 bases, with 15 bases between. CDR3 length: 15 amino acids.

This rearrangement joins TRBV19 to TRBJ2-2; 16 nucleotides agree with TRBD2. This CDR3 spans 18 amino acids. V was pared by 9 bases and J by 3 bases, with 10 bases of the junction left unmatched. From germline, CDR1 is LNHDA and CDR2 SQIVND (reference sequence). The CDR3 coding sequence is TGTGCCAGCAGAGCCGGGACTAGCGGGAGGGCCTACACCGGGGAGCTGTTTTTT. The encoded protein is CASRAGTSGRAYTGELFF.

A word on this clone: Germline is not matched at one junction end, which may reflect a read error. J is TRBJ2-1 and V is TRBV7-9, with 12 nucleotides matching TRBD2. Germline V CDR1 and CDR2: SEHNR, FQNEAQ (reference sequence). This CDR3 has 17 amino acids. The CDR3 nucleotides read TGTTCCAGCAGCCCAGCTGGGGGACTAGCGGGTACCAATGAGCAGTTCTTC. Its protein is CSSSPAGGLAGTNEQFF.

This clone showed up just a few times. This chain connects TRBV27 to TRBJ2-1; D might be TRBD1 (6 bases). CDR3 size: 15 residues. Between the trimmed V and J ends, which lost 6 bases and 0 bases, there was a span of 12 bases. CDR1 is MNHEY, CDR2 SMNVEV, per germline (reference sequence). The CDR3 reads CASSRGDNSYNEQFF. In DNA form, the CDR3 reads TGTGCCAGCAGCCGAGGGGACAACTCCTACAATGAGCAGTTCTTC.

This chain connects TRBV6-1 to TRBJ1-1; possible D gene TRBD1, 5 bases. Looked up from germline, CDR1 is MNHNS and CDR2 is SASEGT. V was clipped by 1 base and J by 1 base, with 10 bases between them. The CDR3 is made up of 15 amino acids. In nucleotides, the CDR3 is TGTGCCAGCAGTGAAGAGGCGGGGGGGAACACTGAAGCTTTCTTT. Its protein is CASSEEAGGNTEAFF.

The chain recombines TRBV6-1 with TRBJ1-5, with D unresolved. The V end was cut by 6 bases, the J end by 4 bases, with 10 bases between. Germline V gene sequence: CDR1 MNHNS, CDR2 SASEGT. The CDR3 covers 13 residues. The CDR3 DNA reads TGTGCCAGCAGCGTAACTTTTAATCAGCCCCAGCATTTT. Translating it yields CASSVTFNQPQHF.

This clone was picked up a small number of times. This chain joins TRBV19 and TRBJ1-1; D may be TRBD1 (6 bases). The CDR3 totals 14 residues. Trimming took off 3 bases at V and 1 base at J, with 9 bases between the two ends. Per germline, CDR1 LNHDA and CDR2 SQIVND (reference sequence). The CDR3 loop reads CASSIPGQNTEAFF. The CDR3, as DNA: TGTGCCAGTAGTATCCCGGGACAGAACACTGAAGCTTTCTTT. The variable domain in full, with the rest retrieved from reference TRBV19 and TRBJ1-1, is DGGITQSPKYLFRKEGQNVTLSCEQNLNHDAMYWYRQDPGQGLRLIYYSQIVNDFQKGDIAEGYSVSREKKESFPLTVTSAQKNPTAFYLCASSIPGQNTEAFFGQGTRLTVV.

The rearrangement links TRBV5-1 to TRBJ2-1, with 11 bases that match TRBD2. CDR1 and CDR2 from the germline V gene are SGHRS and YFSETQ. Germline trimming cut 4 bases from V and 0 bases from J; bases unmatched to any gene: 3. CDR3 length: 16 residues. CDR3 coding DNA: TGCGCCAGCAGCCCTAGCGGGGGGAGCTCCTACAATGAGCAGTTCTTC. Amino acids: CASSPSGGSSYNEQFF.

The rearrangement uses TRBV2 and TRBJ2-5; no definite D call. V lost 1 base and J lost 5, with 11 bases in between. There are 14 residues in the CDR3. Germline CDR1 reads SNHLY; CDR2 reads FYNNEI. CDR3 residues: CASSEGSPPETQYF. CDR3 DNA sequence: TGTGCCAGCAGTGAAGGCAGTCCCCCCGAGACCCAGTACTTC.

This rearrangement joins TRBV6-5 to TRBJ2-7; 8 bases map to TRBD2. Trimming took 6 bases from V and 4 from J; bases not matched to a gene: 11. The CDR3 consists of 15 residues. Germline V gene data show CDR1 as MNHEY and CDR2 as SVGAGI. CDR3 sequence reads: CASRLAAGDPYEQYF. In nucleotides, the CDR3 is TGTGCCAGCAGGCTTGCAGCGGGGGACCCTTACGAGCAGTACTTC.

V is TRBV5-1 and J is TRBJ2-1, with TRBD2 matching over 14 bases. Germline V gene sequence: CDR1 SGHRS, CDR2 YFSETQ. CDR3 size: 13 residues. Trimming removed 4 bases from V and 12 bases from J; junction bases left unmatched: 3. The CDR3 DNA sequence: TGCGCCAGCAGCCCGACTAGCGGGGGGGCGCAGTTCTTC. Protein product: CASSPTSGGAQFF.